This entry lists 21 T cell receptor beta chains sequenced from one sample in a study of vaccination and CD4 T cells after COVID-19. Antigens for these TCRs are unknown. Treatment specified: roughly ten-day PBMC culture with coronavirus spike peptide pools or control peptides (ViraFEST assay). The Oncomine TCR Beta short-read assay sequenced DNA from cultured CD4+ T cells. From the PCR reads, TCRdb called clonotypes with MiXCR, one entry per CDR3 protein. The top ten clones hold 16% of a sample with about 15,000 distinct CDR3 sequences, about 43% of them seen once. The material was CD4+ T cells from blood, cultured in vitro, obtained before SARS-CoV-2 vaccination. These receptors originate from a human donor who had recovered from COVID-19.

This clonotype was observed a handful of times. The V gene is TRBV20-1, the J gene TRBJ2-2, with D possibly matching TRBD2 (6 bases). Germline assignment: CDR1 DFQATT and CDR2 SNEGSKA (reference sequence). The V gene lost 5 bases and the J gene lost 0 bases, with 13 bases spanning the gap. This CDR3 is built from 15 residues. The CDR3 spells CSAPFGGTNTGELFF. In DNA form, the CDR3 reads TGCAGTGCTCCCTTCGGAGGGACGAACACCGGGGAGCTGTTTTTT.

The CDR3 loop reads CASSFISLAGGGIYEQYF. In DNA, the CDR3 is TGTGCCAGCAGCTTCATCAGCCTAGCGGGAGGAGGTATTTACGAGCAGTACTTC. The J gene is TRBJ2-7, the V gene TRBV7-9; 11 bases match TRBD2. CDR3 length: 18 amino acids. Germline V gene data show CDR1 as SEHNR and CDR2 as FQNEAQ (reference sequence). J gave up 4 bases and V 3 bases, and 14 bases lay outside the gene matches.

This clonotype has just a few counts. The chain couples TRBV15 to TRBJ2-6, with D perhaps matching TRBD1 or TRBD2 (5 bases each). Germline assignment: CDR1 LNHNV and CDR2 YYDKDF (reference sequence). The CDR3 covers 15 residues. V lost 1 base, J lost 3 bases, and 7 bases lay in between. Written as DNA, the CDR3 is TGTGCCACCAGCAGAGGAGGGGATGGGGCCAACGTCCTGACTTTC. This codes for CATSRGGDGANVLTF. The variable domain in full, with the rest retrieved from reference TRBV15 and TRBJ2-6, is DAMVIQNPRYQVTQFGKPVTLSCSQTLNHNVMYWYQQKSSQAPKLLFHYYDKDFNNEADTPDNFQSRRPNTSFCFLDIRSPGLGDTAMYLCATSRGGDGANVLTFGAGSRLTVL.

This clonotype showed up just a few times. CDR3 loop: CSASETGSDYEQYF. CDR3 sequence (DNA): TGCAGTGCTAGCGAGACAGGGAGCGACTACGAGCAGTACTTC. This chain uses TRBV20-1 with TRBJ2-7; 7 bases line up with TRBD1. The trim removed 3 bases at V and 3 bases at J, leaving 8 bases unmatched. The CDR3 contains 14 residues. Per germline, CDR1 DFQATT and CDR2 SNEGSKA (reference sequence).

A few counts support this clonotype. This CDR3 reads CASTTGGQPQHF. The CDR3 DNA sequence: TGTGCCAGCACGACAGGGGGCCAGCCCCAGCATTTT. The V and J genes are TRBV2 and TRBJ1-5, with TRBD1 matching over 10 bases. Losses at the gene ends were 7 bases for V and 7 bases for J; bases not matched to a gene: 1. The V gene's germline CDR1 is SNHLY and CDR2 FYNNEI. CDR3 length equals 12 residues.

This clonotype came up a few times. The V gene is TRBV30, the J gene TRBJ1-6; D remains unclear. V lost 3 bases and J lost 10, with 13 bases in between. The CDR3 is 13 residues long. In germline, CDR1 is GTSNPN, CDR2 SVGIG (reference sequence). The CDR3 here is CAWRSGGYSPLHF. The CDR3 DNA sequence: TGTGCCTGGAGAAGCGGAGGATACTCACCCCTCCACTTT. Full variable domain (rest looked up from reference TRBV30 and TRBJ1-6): SQTIHQWPATLVQPVGSPLSLECTVEGTSNPNLYWYRQAAGRGLQLLFYSVGIGQISSEVPQNLSASRPQDRQFILSSKKLLLSDSGFYLCAWRSGGYSPLHFGNGTRLTVT.

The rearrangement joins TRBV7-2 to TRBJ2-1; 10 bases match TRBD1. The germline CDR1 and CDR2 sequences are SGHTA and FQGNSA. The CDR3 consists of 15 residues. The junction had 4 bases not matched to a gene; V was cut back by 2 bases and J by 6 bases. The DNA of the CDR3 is TGTGCCAGCAGCTTACGGGACAGGGGTCGCAATGAGCAGTTCTTC. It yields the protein CASSLRDRGRNEQFF.

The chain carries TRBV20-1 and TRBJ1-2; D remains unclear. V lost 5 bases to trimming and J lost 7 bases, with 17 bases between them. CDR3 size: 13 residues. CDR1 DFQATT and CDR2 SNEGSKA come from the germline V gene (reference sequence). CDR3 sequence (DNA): TGCAGTGCTCCTCCCGGTGGCCCGGCTGGCTACACCTTC. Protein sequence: CSAPPGGPAGYTF.

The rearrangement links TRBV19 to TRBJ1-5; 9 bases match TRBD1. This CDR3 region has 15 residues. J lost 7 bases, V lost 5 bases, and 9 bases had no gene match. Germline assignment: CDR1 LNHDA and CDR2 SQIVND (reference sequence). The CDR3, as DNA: TGTGCCAGTAGTCCGGACAGGGGAGGTCGGCAGCCCCAGCATTTT. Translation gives CASSPDRGGRQPQHF.

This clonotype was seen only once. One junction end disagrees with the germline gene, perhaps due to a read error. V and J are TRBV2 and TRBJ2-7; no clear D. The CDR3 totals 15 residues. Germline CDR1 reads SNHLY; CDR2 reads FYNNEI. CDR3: CASSEFEDTSYGQYF. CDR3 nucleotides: TGTGCCAGCAGTGAATTCGAGGATACTTCCTACGGGCAGTACTTC.

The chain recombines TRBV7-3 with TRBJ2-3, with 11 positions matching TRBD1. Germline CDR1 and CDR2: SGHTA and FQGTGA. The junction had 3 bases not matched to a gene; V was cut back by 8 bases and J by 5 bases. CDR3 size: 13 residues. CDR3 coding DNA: TGTGCCAGCGGGACAGGGGGTTTAGATACGCAGTATTTT. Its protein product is CASGTGGLDTQYF.

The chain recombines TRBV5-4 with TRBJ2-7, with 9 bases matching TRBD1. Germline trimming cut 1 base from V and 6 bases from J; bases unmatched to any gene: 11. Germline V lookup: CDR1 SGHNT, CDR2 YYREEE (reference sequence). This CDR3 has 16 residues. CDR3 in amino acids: CASSLFSGTGTSEQYF. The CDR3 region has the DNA TGTGCCAGCAGCTTGTTTTCAGGGACAGGGACATCCGAGCAGTACTTC.

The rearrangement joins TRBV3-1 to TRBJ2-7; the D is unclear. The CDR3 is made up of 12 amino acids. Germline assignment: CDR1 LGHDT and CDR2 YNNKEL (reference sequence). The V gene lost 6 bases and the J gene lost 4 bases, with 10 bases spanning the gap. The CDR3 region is CASRLQKYEQYF. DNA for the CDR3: TGTGCCAGCAGGCTTCAGAAGTACGAGCAGTACTTC.

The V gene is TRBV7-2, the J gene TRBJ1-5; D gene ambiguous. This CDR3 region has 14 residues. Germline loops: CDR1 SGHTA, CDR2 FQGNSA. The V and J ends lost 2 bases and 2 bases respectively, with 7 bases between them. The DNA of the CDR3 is TGTGCCAGCAGCTTAAGCCTGGGCAATCAGCCCCAGCATTTT. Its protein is CASSLSLGNQPQHF.

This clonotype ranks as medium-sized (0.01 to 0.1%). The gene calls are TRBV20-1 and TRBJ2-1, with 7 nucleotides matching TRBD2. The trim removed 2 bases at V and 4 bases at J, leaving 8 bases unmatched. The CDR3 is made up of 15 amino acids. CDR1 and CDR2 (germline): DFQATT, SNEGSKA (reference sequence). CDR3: CSARLGRTGYNEQFF. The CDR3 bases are TGCAGTGCTAGACTCGGGAGGACGGGATACAATGAGCAGTTCTTC.

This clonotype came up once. In DNA form, the CDR3 reads TGTGCCAGCAGTTTAGCCACTAGTTGGACAGGGGATAACCAGCCCCAGCATTTT. Amino acids: CASSLATSWTGDNQPQHF. The chain joins TRBV28 to TRBJ1-5; 9 bases agree with TRBD1. This CDR3 comprises 18 residues. The J segment lost 7 bases and the V segment lost 2 bases, leaving 15 bases of the junction unmatched. Germline V gene data show CDR1 as MDHEN and CDR2 as SYDVKM. The whole variable domain, remainder taken from reference TRBV28 and TRBJ1-5, is DVKVTQSSRYLVKRTGEKVFLECVQDMDHENMFWYRQDPGLGLRLIYFSYDVKMKEKGDIPEGYSVSREKKERFSLILESASTNQTSMYLCASSLATSWTGDNQPQHFGDGTRLSIL.

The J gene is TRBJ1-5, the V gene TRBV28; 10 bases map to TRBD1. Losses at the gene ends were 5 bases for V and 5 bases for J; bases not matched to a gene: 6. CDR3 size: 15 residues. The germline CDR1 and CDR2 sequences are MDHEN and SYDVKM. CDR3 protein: CASSQGGQGDQPQHF. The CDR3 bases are TGTGCCAGCAGTCAGGGAGGACAGGGGGATCAGCCCCAGCATTTT.

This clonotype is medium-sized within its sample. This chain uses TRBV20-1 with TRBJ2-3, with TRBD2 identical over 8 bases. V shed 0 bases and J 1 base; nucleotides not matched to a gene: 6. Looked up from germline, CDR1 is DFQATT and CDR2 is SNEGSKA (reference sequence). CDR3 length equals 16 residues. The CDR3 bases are TGCAGTGCTAGAGATGCCGGGAGGGCCGGCACAGATACGCAGTATTTT. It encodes CSARDAGRAGTDTQYF.

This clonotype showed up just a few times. The CDR3 DNA reads TGCAGTGCCCTAACCTCCTCGGGACCATCCTACAATGAGCAGTTCTTC. It yields the protein CSALTSSGPSYNEQFF. The chain links TRBV20-1 to TRBJ2-1; D could derive from TRBD1 or TRBD2 (5 bases each). CDR1 and CDR2 (germline): DFQATT, SNEGSKA (reference sequence). The ends were cut back, 6 bases at V and 1 base at J, with 19 bases in the middle. This CDR3 contains 16 residues.

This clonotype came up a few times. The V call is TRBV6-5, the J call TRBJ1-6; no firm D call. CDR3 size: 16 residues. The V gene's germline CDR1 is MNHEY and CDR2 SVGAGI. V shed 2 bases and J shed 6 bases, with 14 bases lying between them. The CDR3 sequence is CASSYEPRAPNSPLHF. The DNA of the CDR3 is TGTGCCAGCAGTTACGAACCCCGGGCCCCTAATTCACCCCTCCACTTT.

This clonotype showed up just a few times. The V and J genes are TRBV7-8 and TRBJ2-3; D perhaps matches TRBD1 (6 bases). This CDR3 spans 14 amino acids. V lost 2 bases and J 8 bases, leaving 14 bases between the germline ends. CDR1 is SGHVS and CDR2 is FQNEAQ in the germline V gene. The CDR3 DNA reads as TGTGCCAGCAGCTTATCGGACAGAGCCTTTACGCAGTATTTT. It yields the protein CASSLSDRAFTQYF. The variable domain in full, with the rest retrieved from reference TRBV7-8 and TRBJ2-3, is GAGVSQSPRYKVAKRGQDVALRCDPISGHVSLFWYQQALGQGPEFLTYFQNEAQLDKSGLPSDRFFAERPEGSVSTLKIQRTQQEDSAVYLCASSLSDRAFTQYFGPGTRLTVL.